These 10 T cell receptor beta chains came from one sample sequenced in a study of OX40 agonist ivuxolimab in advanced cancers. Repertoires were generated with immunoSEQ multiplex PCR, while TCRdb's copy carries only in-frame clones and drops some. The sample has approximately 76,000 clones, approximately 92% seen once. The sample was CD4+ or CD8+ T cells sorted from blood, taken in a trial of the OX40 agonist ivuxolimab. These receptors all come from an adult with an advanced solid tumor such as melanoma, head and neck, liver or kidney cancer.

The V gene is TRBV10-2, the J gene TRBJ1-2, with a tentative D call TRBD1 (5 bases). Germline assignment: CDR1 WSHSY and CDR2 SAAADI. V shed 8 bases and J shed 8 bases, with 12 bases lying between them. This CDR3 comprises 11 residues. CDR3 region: CASLSWDGYTF. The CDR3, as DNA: TGCGCCAGCCTCTCTTGGGACGGCTACACCTTC.

CDR3 sequence reads: CSVEEGGHEQFF. The CDR3 DNA sequence: TGCAGCGTTGAAGAAGGAGGGCATGAGCAGTTCTTC. The chain is built from TRBV29-1 and TRBJ2-1; TRBD2 might be the D (6 bases). Germline V lookup: CDR1 SQVTM, CDR2 ANQGSEA. Deletions cut 0 bases from V and 8 bases from J, with 8 bases between. This CDR3 has 12 residues.

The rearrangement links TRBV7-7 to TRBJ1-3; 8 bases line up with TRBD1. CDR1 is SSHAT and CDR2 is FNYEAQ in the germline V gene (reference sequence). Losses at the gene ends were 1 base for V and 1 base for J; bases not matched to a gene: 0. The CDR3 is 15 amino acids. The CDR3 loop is CASSLGTGSGNTIYF. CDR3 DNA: TGTGCCAGCAGCTTAGGGACAGGGTCTGGAAACACCATATATTTT.

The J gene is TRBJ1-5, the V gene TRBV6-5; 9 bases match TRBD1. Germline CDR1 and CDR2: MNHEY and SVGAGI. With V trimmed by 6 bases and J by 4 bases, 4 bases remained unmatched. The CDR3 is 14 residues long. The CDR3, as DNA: TGTGCCAGCAGCAGGACAGGGGAGAATCAGCCCCAGCATTTT. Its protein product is CASSRTGENQPQHF.

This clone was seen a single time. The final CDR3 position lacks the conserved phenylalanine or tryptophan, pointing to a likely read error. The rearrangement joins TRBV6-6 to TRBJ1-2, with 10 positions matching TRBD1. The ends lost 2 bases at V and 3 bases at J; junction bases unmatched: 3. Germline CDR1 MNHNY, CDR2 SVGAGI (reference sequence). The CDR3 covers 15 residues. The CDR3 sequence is CASSYLGQGYYGYTL. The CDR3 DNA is TGTGCCAGCAGTTACCTGGGACAGGGGTACTATGGCTACACCCTC.

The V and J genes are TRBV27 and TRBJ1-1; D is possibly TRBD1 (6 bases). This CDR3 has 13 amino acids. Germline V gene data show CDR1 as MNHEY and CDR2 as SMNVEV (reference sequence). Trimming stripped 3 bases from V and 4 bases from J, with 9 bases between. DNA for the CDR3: TGTGCCAGCAGTTTGGGGGCAGTCACTGAAGCTTTCTTT. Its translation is CASSLGAVTEAFF.

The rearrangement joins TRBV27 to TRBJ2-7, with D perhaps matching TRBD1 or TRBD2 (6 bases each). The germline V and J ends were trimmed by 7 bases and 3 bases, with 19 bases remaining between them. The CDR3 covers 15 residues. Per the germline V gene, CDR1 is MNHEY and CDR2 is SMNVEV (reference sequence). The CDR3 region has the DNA TGTGCCAGCACCGTCCTCGGGGGCGACCTCTACGAGCAGTACTTC. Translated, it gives CASTVLGGDLYEQYF.

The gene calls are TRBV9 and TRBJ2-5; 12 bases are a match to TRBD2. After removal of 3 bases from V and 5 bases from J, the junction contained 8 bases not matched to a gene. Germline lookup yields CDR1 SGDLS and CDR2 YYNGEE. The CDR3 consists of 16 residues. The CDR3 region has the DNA TGTGCCAGCAGCGGATTACTAGCGGGGGGTCAGGAGACCCAGTACTTC. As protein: CASSGLLAGGQETQYF.

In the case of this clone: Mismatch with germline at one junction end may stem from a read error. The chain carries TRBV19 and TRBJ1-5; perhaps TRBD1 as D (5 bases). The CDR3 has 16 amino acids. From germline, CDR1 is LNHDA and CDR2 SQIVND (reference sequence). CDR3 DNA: TGTGCCAGTACTATACTCCCTCCAGGAGGGGATCAGCCCCAGCATTTT. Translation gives CASTILPPGGDQPQHF.

For the CDR3, the DNA is TGTGCCAGCAGTTATTCCGCGGGGGTTTTTTACAATGAGCAGTTCTTC. Amino acids: CASSYSAGVFYNEQFF. J is TRBJ2-1 and V is TRBV27; 7 bases line up with TRBD2. The V and J ends lost 4 bases and 4 bases, in that order; junction bases with no gene match: 10. The germline gives CDR1 MNHEY, CDR2 SMNVEV (reference sequence). CDR3 size: 16 residues.